This T cell receptor (beta chain) was retrieved from a study of blood T cell repertoires in COVID-19. The overall study: The United States, Italy and Spain supplied acute and convalescent COVID-19 samples. T cells, B-cell-depleted T cells, or PBMCs provided the cDNA or gDNA that served as material.

In the original workflow: Counts of nucleated cells, estimated from reference gene primer amplification, were obtained. This table comes from immunoSEQ multiplex PCR, and its TCRdb copy is limited to in-frame clones, with some not included. V, J and clone size reflect that table, while D and trimming were determined from the DNA. Here the sample spans 45,000 to 60,000 clones, 75% to 95% being singletons. CDR1 and CDR2 (germline): SGDLS, YYNGEE. Trimming took 0 bases from V and 2 from J, leaving 12 bases between them. There are 15 residues in the CDR3. The sample was peripheral blood. The origin of this receptor is a man aged 65 to 79 with active COVID-19. The chain combines TRBV9 with TRBJ2-7; TRBD2 might be the D (5 bases). CDR3 nucleotides: TGTGCCAGCAGCGTAGGACTATCCACCCCCTACGAGCAGTACTTC. This gives the protein CASSVGLSTPYEQYF.